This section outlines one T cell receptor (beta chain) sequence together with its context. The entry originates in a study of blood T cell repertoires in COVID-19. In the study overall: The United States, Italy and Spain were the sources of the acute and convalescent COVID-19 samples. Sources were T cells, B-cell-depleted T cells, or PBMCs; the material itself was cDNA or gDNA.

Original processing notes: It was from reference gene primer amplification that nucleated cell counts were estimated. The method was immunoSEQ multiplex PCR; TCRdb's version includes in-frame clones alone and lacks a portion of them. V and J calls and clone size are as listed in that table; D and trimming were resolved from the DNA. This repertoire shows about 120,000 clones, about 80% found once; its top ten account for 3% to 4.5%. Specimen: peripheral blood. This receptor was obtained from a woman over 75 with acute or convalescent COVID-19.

CDR3 region: CATGRLSGNTEAFF. The CDR3, as DNA: TGTGCCACTGGGAGGCTATCGGGGAACACTGAAGCTTTCTTT. V usage is TRBV19 and J usage is TRBJ1-1; D is unclear. V gave up 10 bases and J gave up 1 base, with 16 bases separating them. Germline values: CDR1 LNHDA, CDR2 SQIVND (reference sequence). The length of the CDR3 is 14 residues.